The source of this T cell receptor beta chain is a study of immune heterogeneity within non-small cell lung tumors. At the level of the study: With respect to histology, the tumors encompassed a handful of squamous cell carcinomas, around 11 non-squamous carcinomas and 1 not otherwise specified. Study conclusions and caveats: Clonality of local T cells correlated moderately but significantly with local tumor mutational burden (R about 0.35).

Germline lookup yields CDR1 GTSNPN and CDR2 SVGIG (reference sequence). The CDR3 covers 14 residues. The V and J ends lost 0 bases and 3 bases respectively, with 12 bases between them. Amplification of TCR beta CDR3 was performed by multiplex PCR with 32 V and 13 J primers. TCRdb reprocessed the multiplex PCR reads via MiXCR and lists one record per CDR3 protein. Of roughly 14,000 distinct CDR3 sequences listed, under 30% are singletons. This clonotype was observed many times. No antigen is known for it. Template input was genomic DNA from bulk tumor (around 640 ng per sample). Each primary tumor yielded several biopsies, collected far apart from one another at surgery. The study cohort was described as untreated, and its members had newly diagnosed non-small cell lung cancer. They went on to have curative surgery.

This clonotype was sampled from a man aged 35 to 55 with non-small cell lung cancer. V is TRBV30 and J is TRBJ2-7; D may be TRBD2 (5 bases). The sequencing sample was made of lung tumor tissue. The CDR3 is CAWSVPSPLYEQYF. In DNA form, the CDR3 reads TGTGCCTGGAGTGTACCTAGCCCCCTCTACGAGCAGTACTTC.